The 8 T cell receptor beta chains presented below share a single source sample, sequenced in a study of blood T cell repertoires in COVID-19. The method was immunoSEQ multiplex PCR; TCRdb's version includes in-frame clones alone and lacks a portion of them. The data contain 200,000 to 250,000 clones, roughly 84% of them singletons. The sequencing input was peripheral blood. The receptors were gathered from a woman in her 50s with acute or convalescent COVID-19.

The rearrangement links TRBV6-5 to TRBJ1-6; 7 bases match TRBD1. Germline V lookup: CDR1 MNHEY, CDR2 SVGAGI. This CDR3 contains 14 residues. V lost 6 bases, J lost 11 bases, and 10 bases stayed unmatched. The CDR3 spells CASRARQGPPPLHF. The CDR3 DNA sequence: TGTGCCAGCAGAGCTAGACAGGGCCCTCCACCCCTCCACTTT.

This chain uses TRBV6-5 with TRBJ1-1; D call uncertain. V was pared by 4 bases and J by 1 base, with 10 bases between. Germline values: CDR1 MNHEY, CDR2 SVGAGI. There are 14 residues in the CDR3. Written as DNA, the CDR3 is TGTGCCAGCAGTTTAGCCGGCGCGAACACTGAAGCTTTCTTT. Translating gives CASSLAGANTEAFF.

This clone was counted only a few times. The rearrangement links TRBV19 to TRBJ1-2; D is unresolved. CDR1 and CDR2 from the germline V gene are LNHDA and SQIVND (reference sequence). V was trimmed by 9 bases and J by 4 bases, leaving 12 bases between them. This CDR3 has 12 residues. CDR3 sequence (DNA): TGTGCCAGCATCGACGCGGCCTATGGCTACACCTTC. Translated: CASIDAAYGYTF.

V usage is TRBV14 and J usage is TRBJ1-6; 8 nucleotides match TRBD1. V trimming: 0 bases; J trimming: 7 bases; junction bases outside the gene matches: 11. The CDR3 spans 18 residues. Per germline, CDR1 SGHDN and CDR2 FVKESK. Here the CDR3 reads CASSQDVVRGRLNSPLHF. The CDR3 DNA follows: TGTGCCAGCAGCCAAGATGTTGTCAGGGGGCGATTAAATTCACCCCTCCACTTT.

V usage is TRBV5-1 and J usage is TRBJ2-7; perhaps TRBD2 as D (7 bases). Trimming removed 2 bases at V and 5 bases at J, with 14 bases between. Germline V CDR1 and CDR2: SGHRS, YFSETQ. This CDR3 has 14 amino acids. The CDR3 bases are TGCGCCAGCAGCTTAGGGAAGGGGGGGAACGAGCAGTACTTC. This sequence encodes CASSLGKGGNEQYF.

The rearrangement joins TRBV29-1 to TRBJ2-1; 9 bases are shared with TRBD1. V lost 4 bases and J lost 7; bases outside the gene matches: 5. Looked up from germline, CDR1 is SQVTM and CDR2 is ANQGSEA. The CDR3 loop spans 13 amino acids. In DNA, the CDR3 is TGCAGCGTTGGCCGGGACAGGGAAAATGAGCAGTTCTTC. As protein: CSVGRDRENEQFF.

This clone was seen only once. The rearrangement uses TRBV19 and TRBJ1-5; a weak D match, TRBD1 (6 bases). The CDR3 extends over 14 amino acids. V was shortened by 6 bases and J by 2 bases, with 11 bases between the two germline ends. Germline V CDR1 and CDR2: LNHDA, SQIVND (reference sequence). CDR3 sequence: CASSMTGGNQPQHF. CDR3 DNA: TGTGCCAGTAGCATGACAGGTGGCAATCAGCCCCAGCATTTT. Using reference TRBV19 and TRBJ1-5 for the parts outside the CDR3, the full variable domain is DGGITQSPKYLFRKEGQNVTLSCEQNLNHDAMYWYRQDPGQGLRLIYYSQIVNDFQKGDIAEGYSVSREKKESFPLTVTSAQKNPTAFYLCASSMTGGNQPQHFGDGTRLSIL.

This chain connects TRBV2 to TRBJ2-2; 7 bases line up with TRBD2. CDR3 length equals 15 residues. The trim removed 10 bases at V and 7 bases at J, leaving 15 bases unmatched. Germline lookup yields CDR1 SNHLY and CDR2 FYNNEI. The CDR3 protein is CATNPGTNMRGELFF. The DNA for the CDR3 is TGTGCCACGAACCCCGGGACTAATATGCGCGGGGAGCTGTTTTTT.